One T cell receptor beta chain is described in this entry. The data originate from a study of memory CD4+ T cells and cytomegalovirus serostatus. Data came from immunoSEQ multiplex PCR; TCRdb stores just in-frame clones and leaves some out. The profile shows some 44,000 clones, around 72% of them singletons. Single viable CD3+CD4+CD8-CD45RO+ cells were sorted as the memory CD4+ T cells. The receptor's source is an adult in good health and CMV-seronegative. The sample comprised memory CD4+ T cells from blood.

DNA of the CDR3: TGTGCCAGCAGCGGACTAGCGGGGAACACGCAGTATTTT. Translating it yields CASSGLAGNTQYF. This chain uses TRBV6-1 with TRBJ2-3, with TRBD2 identical over 12 bases. Germline V gene data show CDR1 as MNHNS and CDR2 as SASEGT. Trimming cost V 6 bases and J 9 bases; bases outside gene matches: 4. This CDR3 region has 13 residues.